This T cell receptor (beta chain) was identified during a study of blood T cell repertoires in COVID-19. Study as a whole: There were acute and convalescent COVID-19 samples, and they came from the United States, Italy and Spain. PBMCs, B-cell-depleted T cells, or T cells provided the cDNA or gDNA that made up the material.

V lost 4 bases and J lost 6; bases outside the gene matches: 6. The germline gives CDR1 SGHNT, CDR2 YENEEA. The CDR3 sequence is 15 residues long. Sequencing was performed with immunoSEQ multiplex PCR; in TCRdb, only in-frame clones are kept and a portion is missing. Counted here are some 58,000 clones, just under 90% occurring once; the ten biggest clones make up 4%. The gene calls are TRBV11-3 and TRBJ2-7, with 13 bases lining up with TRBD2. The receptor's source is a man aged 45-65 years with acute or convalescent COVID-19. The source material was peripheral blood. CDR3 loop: CASSSTSGRVREQYF. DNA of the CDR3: TGTGCCAGCAGCTCCACTAGCGGGAGGGTACGCGAGCAGTACTTC.